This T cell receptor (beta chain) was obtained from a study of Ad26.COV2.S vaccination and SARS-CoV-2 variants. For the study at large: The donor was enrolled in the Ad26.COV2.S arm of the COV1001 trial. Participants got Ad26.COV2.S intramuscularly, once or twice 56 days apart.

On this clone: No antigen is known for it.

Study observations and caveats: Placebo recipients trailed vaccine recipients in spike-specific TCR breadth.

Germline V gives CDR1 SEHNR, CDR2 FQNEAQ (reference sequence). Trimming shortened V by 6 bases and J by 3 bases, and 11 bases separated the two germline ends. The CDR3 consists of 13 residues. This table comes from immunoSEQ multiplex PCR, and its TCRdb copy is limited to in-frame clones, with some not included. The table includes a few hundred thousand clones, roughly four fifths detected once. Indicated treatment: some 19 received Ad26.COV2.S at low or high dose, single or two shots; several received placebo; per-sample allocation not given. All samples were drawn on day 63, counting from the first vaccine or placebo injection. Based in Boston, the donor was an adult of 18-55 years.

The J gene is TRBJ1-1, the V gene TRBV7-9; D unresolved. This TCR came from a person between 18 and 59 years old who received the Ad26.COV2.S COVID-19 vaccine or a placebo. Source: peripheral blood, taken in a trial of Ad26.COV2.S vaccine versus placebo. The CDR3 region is CASRSLSDTEAFF. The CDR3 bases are TGTGCCAGCAGATCTCTTTCGGACACTGAAGCTTTCTTT.